The next 20 T cell receptor beta chains were all read from a single sample in a study of blood T cell repertoires in COVID-19. This table comes from immunoSEQ multiplex PCR, and its TCRdb copy is limited to in-frame clones, with some not included. The repertoire includes 270,000 or so clones, about 86% of them detected once, and approximately 12% sits in the top ten. What was sequenced was peripheral blood. These receptors were obtained from a woman aged 30 to 39 with COVID-19, enrolled during active disease.

This chain joins TRBV19 and TRBJ2-5, with D possibly TRBD1 on 5 matching bases. The V and J ends lost 5 bases and 4 bases respectively, with 17 bases between them. Per the germline V gene, CDR1 is LNHDA and CDR2 is SQIVND (reference sequence). The CDR3 is 15 amino acids. DNA for the CDR3: TGTGCCAGTAGTCCGGGTCCAGGGCGGAGAGAGACCCAGTACTTC. Its protein product is CASSPGPGRRETQYF.

The J gene is TRBJ2-1, the V gene TRBV6-5; no reliable D call. The ends were cut back, 6 bases at V and 7 bases at J, with 10 bases in the middle. The CDR3 spans 12 residues. Germline V gives CDR1 MNHEY, CDR2 SVGAGI. Written as DNA, the CDR3 is TGTGCCAGCAGACAACAAGCGAATGAGCAGTTCTTC. Encoded protein: CASRQQANEQFF.

This chain uses TRBV7-9 with TRBJ2-2; D call uncertain. CDR1 and CDR2 (germline): SEHNR, FQNEAQ (reference sequence). V was clipped by 4 bases and J by 7 bases, with 7 bases between them. The CDR3 spans 12 residues. The CDR3 DNA sequence: TGTGCCAGCAGCTGGCAGAACGGGGAGCTGTTTTTT. It translates to CASSWQNGELFF.

The chain combines TRBV12-3 or TRBV12-4 with TRBJ1-1; D is unclear. V shed 7 bases and J shed 5 bases, with 11 bases lying between them. This CDR3 region has 12 residues. DNA for the CDR3: TGTGCCAGCATTTTTAGAGAAACTGAAGCTTTCTTT. It specifies CASIFRETEAFF.

This clone was recorded a few times. V usage is TRBV7-9 and J usage is TRBJ1-1; 7 bases map to TRBD1. The CDR3 consists of 12 residues. V lost 5 bases and J lost 11; bases outside the gene matches: 8. Germline CDR1 and CDR2: SEHNR and FQNEAQ (reference sequence). In DNA form, the CDR3 reads TGTGCCAGCAGCGGTAGCGACAGGGCGGCTTTCTTT. This encodes CASSGSDRAAFF.

The CDR3 DNA is TGCGCCAGCAGCCAGATCGGGGGGGCTATAGAGACCCAGTACTTC. Encoded protein: CASSQIGGAIETQYF. The chain recombines TRBV4-1 with TRBJ2-5, with TRBD2 identical over 8 bases. Germline CDR1 reads MGHRA; CDR2 reads YSYEKL. This CDR3 spans 15 amino acids. V gave up 3 bases and J gave up 4 bases; unmatched junction bases: 7.

The gene calls are TRBV7-2 and TRBJ2-7; 7 bases fit TRBD2. Trimming removed 6 bases from V and 1 base from J; junction bases left unmatched: 6. The CDR3 has 14 amino acids. Germline values: CDR1 SGHTA, CDR2 FQGNSA. In nucleotides, the CDR3 is TGTGCCAGCAGTTTCGGGGGGACGTCCTACGAGCAGTACTTC. This sequence encodes CASSFGGTSYEQYF.

The rearrangement uses TRBV21-1 and TRBJ2-6; the D segment call TRBD2 is taken from the table without a DNA check. TRBV21-1 is listed as a pseudogene. The CDR3 covers 19 residues. As DNA, the CDR3 is TGTGCCAGCAGCAACCGGGACTCCTCCATATTTTTCGGGGCCAACGTCCTGACTTTC. Residues: CASSNRDSSIFFGANVLTF.

V is TRBV29-1 and J is TRBJ2-1; 9 positions agree with TRBD1. In germline, CDR1 is SQVTM, CDR2 ANQGSEA. V gave up 0 bases and J gave up 8 bases; unmatched junction bases: 8. The CDR3 loop spans 15 amino acids. Here the CDR3 reads CSVEDPGQGVYEQFF. CDR3 nucleotide sequence: TGCAGCGTTGAAGATCCGGGACAGGGAGTATATGAGCAGTTCTTC.

The CDR3 is CASSPNRGPTNEKLFF. Here the CDR3 DNA reads TGTGCCAGCTCACCAAATCGCGGGCCAACTAATGAAAAACTGTTTTTT. This chain links TRBV18 with TRBJ1-4; D uncertain. The V end lost 2 bases, the J end lost 0 bases, and 10 bases lay between the germline ends. The CDR3 consists of 16 residues. Germline lookup yields CDR1 KGHSH and CDR2 LQKENI.

The rearrangement links TRBV7-8 to TRBJ2-3; D call uncertain. This CDR3 spans 15 amino acids. V lost 4 bases and J 2 bases, leaving 13 bases between the germline ends. Germline values: CDR1 SGHVS, CDR2 FQNEAQ. CDR3 residues: CASSSGGGSTDTQYF. CDR3 DNA: TGTGCCAGCAGCTCCGGCGGTGGTTCCACAGATACGCAGTATTTT.

V is TRBV5-1 and J is TRBJ1-2; 10 nucleotides agree with TRBD1. Germline trimming cut 4 bases from V and 1 base from J; bases unmatched to any gene: 16. The CDR3 is 19 residues long. The germline CDR1 and CDR2 sequences are SGHRS and YFSETQ. The CDR3 coding sequence is TGCGCCAGCAGCGGGGGACAGGGGAAACTAAGATCTGATAACTATGGCTACACCTTC. This translates into CASSGGQGKLRSDNYGYTF.

This chain connects TRBV5-6 to TRBJ1-5; no definite D call. Trimming removed 4 bases from V and 4 bases from J, with 12 bases in between. The CDR3 totals 14 residues. Germline V gene data show CDR1 as SGHDT and CDR2 as YYEEEE. The CDR3 here is CASSLGGINQPQHF. CDR3 in DNA: TGTGCCAGCAGCCTGGGCGGGATTAATCAGCCCCAGCATTTT.

The rearrangement links TRBV5-1 to TRBJ2-3; D gene uncertain. Germline V CDR1 and CDR2: SGHRS, YFSETQ. The CDR3 consists of 13 residues. Trimming removed 4 bases at V and 2 bases at J, with 8 bases between. As DNA, the CDR3 is TGCGCCAGCAGCCATTCCCCCACAGATACGCAGTATTTT. Its protein is CASSHSPTDTQYF.

This chain uses TRBV10-2 with TRBJ2-4, with 7 nucleotides matching TRBD1. The CDR3 runs to 16 residues. Germline CDR1 reads WSHSY; CDR2 reads SAAADI. The ends lost 3 bases at V and 3 bases at J; junction bases unmatched: 8. The CDR3 protein is CASSDPENRGKNIQYF. CDR3 DNA sequence: TGCGCCAGCAGTGACCCTGAGAACAGGGGCAAAAACATTCAGTACTTC.

V is TRBV6-1 and J is TRBJ1-2, with 9 nucleotides matching TRBD1. V lost 3 bases and J lost 6; bases outside the gene matches: 11. The CDR3 has 16 residues. Germline-derived CDR1 and CDR2 are MNHNS and SASEGT. The CDR3 is CASSDTLGTGYDGYTF. The CDR3 DNA is TGTGCCAGCAGTGATACGTTAGGGACAGGGTATGATGGCTACACCTTC.

The chain links TRBV4-1 to TRBJ2-2; D unclear. The CDR3 spans 12 residues. CDR1 and CDR2 (germline): MGHRA, YSYEKL. Trimming took 1 base from V and 6 from J, leaving 3 bases between them. The CDR3 nucleotides read TGCGCCAGCAGCCAAGTCGCCGGGGAGCTGTTTTTT. As protein: CASSQVAGELFF.

The V call is TRBV29-1, the J call TRBJ2-5; 7 bases match TRBD1. The CDR3 loop spans 15 amino acids. The germline gives CDR1 SQVTM, CDR2 ANQGSEA. Trimming cost V 5 bases and J 4 bases; bases outside gene matches: 13. The CDR3 DNA follows: TGCAGCGTTCTCCGTGGGACAGCGCCCGGAGAGACCCAGTACTTC. Protein sequence: CSVLRGTAPGETQYF.

The rearrangement joins TRBV5-1 to TRBJ2-7; weak D call: TRBD2 (6 bases). V was clipped by 7 bases and J by 2 bases, with 16 bases between them. The germline gives CDR1 SGHRS, CDR2 YFSETQ. The CDR3 loop spans 14 amino acids. CDR3 nucleotide sequence: TGCGCCAGCCCCATCGGAGGGCCGCCCTACGAGCAGTACTTC. Encoded protein: CASPIGGPPYEQYF.

CDR3 sequence reads: CASSSSAGGLLADTQYF. The CDR3 DNA reads as TGTGCCAGCAGCTCCTCAGCGGGGGGGCTGTTAGCAGATACGCAGTATTTT. The chain has TRBV5-6 and TRBJ2-3; 10 nucleotides align to TRBD2. This CDR3 is 17 amino acids long. V shed 3 bases, J shed 4 bases, and the junction held 11 bases outside the gene matches. In germline, CDR1 is SGHDT, CDR2 YYEEEE.